The clone carrying this T cell receptor beta chain has ten or more counts. Its matching antigen is unknown. This sample was included in a study of CD8 T cells in ankylosing spondylitis. The TCR beta libraries were generated through quantitative 5'-RACE incorporating molecular barcodes. From the 5' RACE reads, TCRdb called clonotypes with MiXCR, one entry per CDR3 protein. Among approximately 250,000 distinct CDR3 sequences, approximately 10% were seen once, and the ten largest hold about 2.8%. Findings and limits, study-wide: Prior work had noted some motif variants in reactive arthritis blood and synovial fluid. Ankylosing spondylitis blood seemed to carry a telltale TCR beta motif made of under 10 highly homologous variants.

The CDR3 is 14 amino acids. The V gene lost 6 bases and the J gene lost 4 bases, with 15 bases spanning the gap. The clonotype was recovered from a male donor with ankylosing spondylitis or in good health (not recorded which). The chain has TRBV12-3 or TRBV12-4 and TRBJ1-2, with D possibly TRBD1 on 6 matching bases. Sample: blood, either unsorted or a sorted T cell fraction (not recorded which). The CDR3 reads CASSPQQGGYGYTF. The CDR3 DNA follows: TGTGCCAGCAGCCCTCAACAGGGAGGCTATGGCTACACCTTC.